The 26 T cell receptor beta chains below come from one sample, sequenced in a study of T cell repertoires in aging, cancer and after chemotherapy. Peripheral blood genomic DNA, not sorted cells or RNA, was the template. A mixed TRB-A/B primer pool amplified rearranged TRB by multiplex touch-down PCR. TCRdb re-derived calls from the multiplex PCR reads in MiXCR, one entry per CDR3 protein. The sample records roughly 6,400 distinct CDR3 sequences, approximately 57% being singletons. The sample comprised blood. All receptors derive from a human donor with a solid tumor.

The chain joins TRBV5-4 to TRBJ2-2; D unclear. V was shortened by 0 bases and J by 4 bases, with 10 bases between the two germline ends. Germline V lookup: CDR1 SGHNT, CDR2 YYREEE (reference sequence). The CDR3 is 15 amino acids. CDR3 region: CASSLGLKLTGELFF. In DNA form, the CDR3 reads TGTGCCAGCAGCTTGGGACTCAAACTCACCGGGGAGCTGTTTTTT.

The V and J genes are TRBV28 and TRBJ2-7; D may match TRBD1 or TRBD2 (5 bases each). The V and J ends lost 7 bases and 0 bases respectively, with 13 bases between them. Germline CDR1 is MDHEN and CDR2 is SYDVKM. CDR3 size: 14 residues. CDR3 DNA: TGTGCCAGCACCCTGGCAGGGAGCTCCTACGAGCAGTACTTC. Encoded protein: CASTLAGSSYEQYF.

The CDR3 sequence is CASGLPAGEKLFF. CDR3 coding DNA: TGTGCCAGCGGATTGCCTGCCGGCGAAAAACTGTTTTTT. V gene TRBV6-4 combines with J gene TRBJ1-4; D is ambiguous. The germline V and J ends were trimmed by 8 bases and 8 bases, with 15 bases remaining between them. The CDR3 extends over 13 amino acids. CDR1 MRHNA and CDR2 SNTAGT come from the germline V gene.

This rearrangement joins TRBV5-6 to TRBJ2-1, with D maybe TRBD2 (5 bases). The length of the CDR3 is 14 residues. V was pared by 7 bases and J by 9 bases, with 20 bases between. CDR1 and CDR2 from the germline V gene are SGHDT and YYEEEE. CDR3 in amino acids: CASGQGLAVFEQFF. In nucleotides, the CDR3 is TGTGCCAGCGGTCAAGGACTTGCAGTTTTTGAGCAGTTCTTC.

This clonotype occurred once. The chain is built from TRBV13 and TRBJ2-7; tentative D call: TRBD1 (5 bases). The CDR3 is 15 residues long. V was shortened by 4 bases and J by 1 base, with 14 bases between the two germline ends. Germline loops: CDR1 PRHDT, CDR2 FYEKMQ (reference sequence). The CDR3 protein is CASSSHRDSSYEQYF. The CDR3 nucleotides are TGTGCCAGCAGCTCGCACAGAGACAGTTCCTACGAGCAGTACTTC.

This clonotype occurred a few times. The CDR3 DNA is TGCAGTGTCGACAGGGGCGAGACCTACGAGCAGTACTTC. Protein product: CSVDRGETYEQYF. The rearrangement links TRBV20-1 to TRBJ2-7, with 8 nucleotides matching TRBD1. V was pared by 7 bases and J by 2 bases, with 7 bases of the junction left unmatched. Germline loops: CDR1 DFQATT, CDR2 SNEGSKA (reference sequence). This CDR3 spans 13 amino acids.

In its sample, this clonotype was seen a few times. The chain is built from TRBV12-3 or TRBV12-4 and TRBJ2-7; 8 bases agree with TRBD2. After removal of 4 bases from V and 2 bases from J, the junction contained 7 bases not matched to a gene. This CDR3 spans 15 amino acids. CDR3 loop: CASSYSGGPTYEQYF. DNA of the CDR3: TGTGCCAGCAGTTACTCGGGGGGGCCAACCTACGAGCAGTACTTC.

The chain links TRBV6-1 to TRBJ2-1; the match to TRBD2 covers 12 bases. CDR3 length equals 16 residues. Looked up from germline, CDR1 is MNHNS and CDR2 is SASEGT. V lost 1 base to trimming and J lost 8 bases; unmatched junction nucleotides: 6. The CDR3 DNA reads as TGTGCCAGCAGTGAAGGCTTGGCTAGCGGGAGGGATGAGCAGTTCTTC. Translated, it gives CASSEGLASGRDEQFF.

This clonotype was found a few times. The chain has TRBV6-2 or TRBV6-3 and TRBJ1-1; tentatively, D is TRBD1 (5 bases). The CDR3 is made up of 13 amino acids. Trimming removed 7 bases at V and 3 bases at J, with 12 bases between. CDR1 and CDR2 (germline): MNHEY, SVGEGT. CDR3 region: CASTPWGDTEAFF. In nucleotides, the CDR3 is TGTGCCAGCACCCCATGGGGGGACACTGAAGCTTTCTTT.

This chain uses TRBV29-1 with TRBJ2-7, with 7 bases lining up with TRBD2. The germline V gene has CDR1 SQVTM and CDR2 ANQGSEA. This CDR3 contains 13 residues. J gave up 6 bases and V 7 bases, and 12 bases lay outside the gene matches. CDR3 loop: CSGLGAGESEQYF. In nucleotides, the CDR3 is TGCAGCGGACTCGGCGCGGGAGAATCCGAGCAGTACTTC.

The J gene is TRBJ1-5, the V gene TRBV5-5, with D possibly being TRBD1 (5 bases). The CDR3 has 15 amino acids. Germline values: CDR1 SGHKS, CDR2 YYEKEE (reference sequence). Trimming took off 1 base at V and 7 bases at J, with 15 bases between the two ends. CDR3 sequence reads: CASSLNWGRDQPQHF. CDR3 in DNA: TGTGCCAGCAGCTTGAACTGGGGACGGGACCAGCCCCAGCATTTT.

The V and J genes are TRBV6-1 and TRBJ1-5, with D possibly TRBD1 on 6 matching bases. The germline V gene has CDR1 MNHNS and CDR2 SASEGT. V was pared by 3 bases and J by 6 bases, with 15 bases between. The CDR3 is 15 amino acids. The CDR3 loop is CASSEWQGQGQPQHF. The DNA of the CDR3 is TGTGCCAGCAGTGAGTGGCAGGGGCAAGGTCAGCCCCAGCATTTT.

This chain connects TRBV28 to TRBJ1-6; D unresolved. V was cut by 3 bases and J by 9 bases, with 6 bases left in between. Germline V gene data show CDR1 as MDHEN and CDR2 as SYDVKM. The CDR3 covers 12 residues. This CDR3 reads CASSFRVSPLHF. CDR3 nucleotide sequence: TGTGCCAGCAGTTTTAGGGTTTCACCCCTCCACTTT.

The chain recombines TRBV7-9 with TRBJ1-3; D perhaps matches TRBD1 (5 bases). Germline assignment: CDR1 SEHNR and CDR2 FQNEAQ (reference sequence). The CDR3 loop spans 15 amino acids. V was cut by 6 bases and J by 2 bases, with 14 bases left in between. CDR3 bases: TGTGCCAGCAGTGTAGCCCGAGGGGCTGGAAACACCATATATTTT. It encodes CASSVARGAGNTIYF.

The chain is built from TRBV28 and TRBJ2-6; 7 positions agree with TRBD1. The ends lost 2 bases at V and 2 bases at J; junction bases unmatched: 9. The CDR3 has 18 amino acids. CDR1 MDHEN and CDR2 SYDVKM come from the germline V gene. Here the CDR3 reads CASSLLGFTGAGANVLTF. The DNA for the CDR3 is TGTGCCAGCAGTTTACTCGGTTTTACAGGGGCTGGGGCCAACGTCCTGACTTTC.

The J gene is TRBJ2-7, the V gene TRBV29-1; a weak D match, TRBD2 (8 bases). Germline CDR1 SQVTM, CDR2 ANQGSEA. CDR3 length: 12 residues. The ends were cut back, 6 bases at V and 7 bases at J, with 16 bases in the middle. The CDR3 region is CSVGRDSREQYF. CDR3 DNA: TGCAGCGTCGGGAGGGACAGTCGGGAGCAGTACTTC.

The chain uses TRBV15 and TRBJ1-2, with 8 bases fitting TRBD1. Looked up from germline, CDR1 is LNHNV and CDR2 is YYDKDF (reference sequence). The CDR3 is 15 amino acids. The V and J ends lost 0 bases and 7 bases, in that order; junction bases with no gene match: 7. CDR3 amino acids: CATSREAGGHSGYTF. DNA of the CDR3: TGTGCCACCAGCAGAGAGGCAGGGGGCCATAGTGGCTACACCTTC.

The genes are TRBV27 and TRBJ2-1, with 10 bases lining up with TRBD1. The CDR3 consists of 14 residues. The germline V gene has CDR1 MNHEY and CDR2 SMNVEV (reference sequence). J gave up 7 bases and V 5 bases, and 5 bases lay outside the gene matches. The CDR3 region has the DNA TGTGCCAGCAGTCGGGACAGGGGCTGGAATGAGCAGTTCTTC. It codes for CASSRDRGWNEQFF.

The chain combines TRBV20-1 with TRBJ2-1; D is uncertain. Germline CDR1 is DFQATT and CDR2 is SNEGSKA (reference sequence). CDR3 size: 12 residues. V was clipped by 4 bases and J by 9 bases, with 13 bases between them. CDR3 protein: CSAILQIGEQFF. The CDR3 bases are TGCAGTGCTATCCTCCAAATAGGTGAGCAGTTCTTC.

The chain is built from TRBV20-1 and TRBJ2-7; TRBD2 is a possible D gene (6 bases). This CDR3 region has 14 residues. Germline CDR1 is DFQATT and CDR2 is SNEGSKA (reference sequence). V gave up 1 base and J gave up 3 bases, with 13 bases separating them. The CDR3: CSARGSGSYYEQYF. The CDR3 nucleotides are TGCAGTGCTAGAGGTAGCGGTTCTTACTACGAGCAGTACTTC.

The chain has TRBV5-4 and TRBJ1-2, with D possibly being TRBD1 (5 bases). The CDR3 extends over 15 amino acids. CDR1 and CDR2 from the germline V gene are SGHNT and YYREEE (reference sequence). Trimming shortened V by 2 bases and J by 3 bases, and 14 bases separated the two germline ends. The CDR3 DNA is TGTGCCAGCAGCTTACCCCTAGACAGCCACTATGGCTACACCTTC. This translates into CASSLPLDSHYGYTF.

J is TRBJ2-1 and V is TRBV29-1, with D uncertain. CDR1 SQVTM and CDR2 ANQGSEA come from the germline V gene. The V gene lost 3 bases and the J gene lost 4 bases, with 10 bases spanning the gap. The CDR3 totals 13 residues. CDR3 nucleotides: TGCAGCGTTGAGATGGCAGCTTACAATGAGCAGTTCTTC. It codes for CSVEMAAYNEQFF.

This clonotype was recorded a few times. The genes are TRBV6-1 and TRBJ2-7; D perhaps matches TRBD2 (5 bases). The CDR3 extends over 15 amino acids. Germline loops: CDR1 MNHNS, CDR2 SASEGT. V gave up 5 bases and J gave up 2 bases, with 16 bases separating them. The CDR3 DNA reads as TGTGCCAGCAGTCTCGGACGGGATCAACCCTACGAGCAGTACTTC. Translating it yields CASSLGRDQPYEQYF.

This rearrangement joins TRBV29-1 to TRBJ2-5; D might be TRBD2 (5 bases). CDR3 size: 13 residues. CDR1 SQVTM and CDR2 ANQGSEA come from the germline V gene. The V gene lost 8 bases and the J gene lost 1 base, with 14 bases spanning the gap. CDR3 coding DNA: TGCAGCCACCAGAGCGGAGGCCAAGAGACCCAGTACTTC. Residues: CSHQSGGQETQYF.

The chain carries TRBV12-3 or TRBV12-4 and TRBJ2-3; 10 nucleotides align to TRBD2. V lost 6 bases to trimming and J lost 1 base; unmatched junction nucleotides: 4. The CDR3 runs 15 residues. The CDR3 sequence is CASRTGTSGTDTQYF. The CDR3 DNA sequence: TGTGCCAGCAGGACCGGGACTAGCGGCACAGATACGCAGTATTTT.

The CDR3 is CASSIRTAYSNQPQHF. The CDR3 nucleotides are TGTGCCAGTAGTATAAGGACAGCCTATAGCAATCAGCCCCAGCATTTT. The rearrangement joins TRBV19 to TRBJ1-5, with D possibly being TRBD1 (6 bases). Trimming pared 2 bases from V and 0 bases from J, leaving 11 bases between. The length of the CDR3 is 16 residues. CDR1 is LNHDA and CDR2 is SQIVND in the germline V gene (reference sequence). The full variable domain, rest sourced from reference TRBV19 and TRBJ1-5, is DGGITQSPKYLFRKEGQNVTLSCEQNLNHDAMYWYRQDPGQGLRLIYYSQIVNDFQKGDIAEGYSVSREKKESFPLTVTSAQKNPTAFYLCASSIRTAYSNQPQHFGDGTRLSIL.